This is a list of T cell receptor beta chains from one sample in a study of beta chain features in type 1 diabetes. Assay used: immunoSEQ multiplex PCR; TCRdb lists only in-frame clones, some missing. The sample includes some 400,000 clones, roughly 15% of them seen just once. The sample taken for sequencing was naive CD4+ T cells from blood. The origin of the receptors is a woman under 30 in good health. CDR3s include the opening cysteine and the closing phenylalanine or tryptophan. A D gene is named only where the DNA matches it firmly. Clone size is stated in some rows and not others, as once, few, many or a class when expanded.

v_gene	d_gene	j_gene	abundance	CDR3aa	CDR3nt
TRBV5-1	NA	TRBJ1-6	few	CASSLDRSPLHF	TGCGCCAGCAGCTTGGATCGTTCACCCCTCCACTTT
TRBV28	NA	TRBJ2-5	NA	CASRPPNRGGETQYF	TGTGCCAGCAGACCACCTAACAGGGGGGGCGAGACCCAGTACTTC
TRBV30	TRBD2	TRBJ2-2	NA	CAWSGGLAGVFANTGELFF	TGTGCCTGGAGTGGAGGACTAGCGGGAGTGTTCGCGAACACCGGGGAGCTGTTTTTT
TRBV7-2	NA	TRBJ1-2	few	CASSLGKGANYGYTF	TGTGCCAGCAGCTTAGGGAAGGGAGCTAACTATGGCTACACCTTC
TRBV5-6	NA	TRBJ2-5	few	CASSFSGQETQYF	TGTGCCAGCAGCTTTTCAGGACAAGAGACCCAGTACTTC
TRBV11-2	TRBD2	TRBJ2-3	NA	CASRYSGRPDTQYF	TGTGCCAGCAGATATAGCGGGAGGCCAGATACGCAGTATTTT
TRBV29-1	NA	TRBJ2-1	few	CSVVQAGPSSYNEQFF	TGCAGCGTCGTTCAAGCGGGCCCTAGCTCCTACAATGAGCAGTTCTTC
TRBV14	NA	TRBJ1-2	NA	CASSRSYGYTF	TGTGCCAGCAGCCGGAGTTATGGCTACACCTTC
TRBV6-6	TRBD1	TRBJ1-2	NA	CASSASPTGGYGYTF	TGTGCCAGCAGTGCCAGCCCTACAGGGGGCTATGGCTACACCTTC
TRBV6-5	TRBD1	TRBJ1-1	few	CASSKDRGMNTEAFF	TGTGCCAGCAGTAAGGACAGGGGGATGAACACTGAAGCTTTCTTT
TRBV19	NA	TRBJ2-7	few	CASSPWDTARETFYEQYF	TGTGCCAGTAGTCCCTGGGACACCGCGCGGGAGACCTTCTACGAGCAGTACTTC
TRBV30	NA	TRBJ1-4	NA	CAWSATDFNEKLFF	TGTGCCTGGAGCGCGACAGACTTTAATGAAAAACTGTTTTTT
TRBV18	TRBD1	TRBJ2-1	few	CASSPRTAQGAGEQFF	TGTGCCAGCTCACCACGGACTGCTCAGGGGGCGGGTGAGCAGTTCTTC
TRBV28	NA	TRBJ1-1	few	CASSPRQTEAFF	TGTGCCAGCAGCCCCCGACAGACTGAAGCTTTCTTT
TRBV5-1	TRBD2	TRBJ2-3	NA	CASRKDARERKVDTQYF	TGCGCCAGCAGAAAGGACGCGCGGGAGAGGAAGGTAGATACGCAGTATTTT
TRBV20-1	TRBD1	TRBJ2-7	few	CSASQGDEQYF	TGCAGTGCGTCACAGGGGGACGAGCAGTACTTC
TRBV7-9	TRBD2	TRBJ2-1	few	CASSPQRGSSYNEQFF	TGTGCCAGCAGCCCCCAGCGGGGGAGCTCCTACAATGAGCAGTTCTTC
TRBV7-3	TRBD1	TRBJ2-5	few	CASSLGTGKETQYF	TGTGCCAGCAGCTTAGGGACAGGGAAAGAGACCCAGTACTTC
TRBV27	NA	TRBJ1-5	few	CASSLEGGQPQHF	TGTGCCAGCAGTTTAGAGGGAGGTCAGCCCCAGCATTTT
TRBV27	NA	TRBJ2-5	NA	CASSPRGPSGRETQYF	TGTGCCAGCAGTCCCCGGGGGCCTTCCGGGAGGGAGACCCAGTACTTC
TRBV28	TRBD2	TRBJ2-5	NA	CASSPGTSGRETQYF	TGTGCCAGCAGTCCTGGGACTAGCGGGAGGGAGACCCAGTACTTC
TRBV5-4	TRBD1	TRBJ2-5	few	CASSLVGATGGVKYF	TGTGCCAGCAGCTTGGTGGGGGCGACAGGGGGCGTCAAGTACTTC
TRBV28	TRBD1	TRBJ1-2	few	CASSLRQGAVGYGYTF	TGTGCCAGCAGTTTAAGACAGGGGGCAGTTGGCTATGGCTACACCTTC
TRBV30	NA	TRBJ2-5	NA	CAWSVGIETQYF	TGTGCCTGGAGTGTTGGCATAGAGACCCAGTACTTC
TRBV4-1	NA	TRBJ2-3	few	CASSPRPAGTDTQYF	TGCGCCAGCAGCCCCCGGCCCGCAGGGACAGATACGCAGTATTTT
TRBV25-1	TRBD1	TRBJ1-4	few	CASSELGQGGEKLFF	TGTGCCAGCAGTGAATTGGGACAGGGTGGCGAAAAACTGTTTTTT
TRBV5-6	TRBD1	TRBJ1-2	NA	CASSLERGQGVRGYTF	TGTGCCAGCAGCTTGGAACGGGGACAGGGGGTACGTGGCTACACCTTC
TRBV11-3	TRBD1	TRBJ2-7	NA	CASSRWTGDYEQYF	TGTGCCAGCAGCCGGTGGACAGGGGACTACGAGCAGTACTTC
TRBV5-6	TRBD2	TRBJ2-1	NA	CASSWGLADEQFF	TGTGCCAGCAGCTGGGGACTAGCTGATGAGCAGTTCTTC
TRBV11-3	TRBD2	TRBJ2-1	few	CASSLGHGTTNNEQFF	TGTGCCAGCAGCTTAGGACACGGGACTACTAACAATGAGCAGTTCTTC
TRBV11-1	NA	TRBJ2-5	few	CASSLSGVQETQYF	TGTGCCAGCAGCTTATCGGGGGTTCAGGAGACCCAGTACTTC
TRBV29-1	NA	TRBJ1-1	few	CSVISFRENTEAFF	TGCAGCGTTATTTCCTTCAGGGAGAACACTGAAGCTTTCTTT